This T cell receptor (beta chain) came from a study of T-cell memory formation after mild COVID-19. On the study more broadly: Largely donor-specific sequence clusters came from a couple of donors.

There are a few counts of this clonotype. Via MiXCR, TCRdb re-called the 5' RACE reads, giving one row per CDR3 protein. The sample lists roughly 450,000 distinct CDR3 sequences; approximately 18% were seen once. The CDR3 loop spans 14 amino acids. J was trimmed by 2 bases and V by 6 bases; bases with no gene match: 1. The sequenced sample consisted of PBMCs or a T cell subset sorted from them (not recorded which). The V and J genes are TRBV12-3 or TRBV12-4 and TRBJ2-1, with TRBD1 matching over 10 bases. The TCR originated in a man between 18 and 29 years old who had mild COVID-19 (a few samples of this study predate the infection). Cell type and time point are not known. In nucleotides, the CDR3 is TGTGCCAGCAGAGGGACAGGGGCCTACAATGAGCAGTTCTTC. Residues: CASRGTGAYNEQFF.